The clone carrying this T cell receptor (beta chain) was counted many times. Per germline, CDR1 KGHDR and CDR2 SFDVKD. V lost 3 bases, J lost 4 bases, and 19 bases lay in between. The CDR3 loop spans 17 amino acids. TCRdb's table, derived via immunoSEQ multiplex PCR, lists solely in-frame clones and lacks some. The table includes hundreds of thousands of clones, about 91% detected once. The sample originates from a study of blood T cell repertoires in COVID-19. The chain employs TRBV24-1 and TRBJ2-3; perhaps TRBD1 as D (6 bases). The clonotype was recovered from a woman aged 25 to 39 who had recovered from COVID-19. Sequenced sample: peripheral blood. The CDR3 spells CATSDEMSLQGSDTQYF. DNA for the CDR3: TGTGCCACCAGTGATGAGATGAGTCTACAGGGCTCAGATACGCAGTATTTT.